This T cell receptor beta chain was observed in a study of T cells in Graves' hyperthyroidism and ophthalmopathy. It was RNA transcripts that yielded the amplified TCR beta CDR3 regions. The HTBI primer set drove a first-round RT-PCR of the TCR CDR3. In TCRdb, the multiplex PCR reads were re-called with MiXCR into one record per CDR3 protein. The sample contains approximately 690,000 distinct CDR3 sequences, less than 25% of which appear only once. Study results and limitations: Ophthalmopathy onset followed model prediction by a median about 6.9 months. Blood shared most expanded thyroid clonotypes above 0.001.

Each person with ophthalmopathy scored at least 3 on the Clinical Activity Score, reached NOSPECS grade 4 or higher, and had been ill under 3 months. The trim removed 6 bases at V and 2 bases at J, leaving 8 bases unmatched. The CDR3 extends over 15 amino acids. The germline V gene has CDR1 ENHRY and CDR2 SYGVKD. Many counts were recorded for this clonotype. The antigen is undetermined. The TCR comes from a man aged 30 to 39 with Graves' ophthalmopathy. V usage is TRBV10-3 and J usage is TRBJ2-7; 9 bases are a match to TRBD1. Sequencing input: blood. The CDR3: CAISSPGQGTYEQYF. The CDR3 DNA follows: TGTGCCATCAGCTCACCGGGACAGGGTACCTACGAGCAGTACTTC.